The next 11 T cell receptor beta chains were all read from a single sample in a study of response to subunit inactivated influenza vaccine. TCRdb analysed the RT-PCR reads with MiXCR anew, one entry per CDR3 protein. Counted here are about 520,000 distinct CDR3 sequences, around 7.7% occurring once; the ten biggest clones make up around 13%. The material sequenced was PBMCs from blood, taken roughly 24 months after vaccination. Every receptor here comes from a man aged 50-75 years who received an inactivated influenza vaccine.

This clonotype appeared many times. This chain connects TRBV14 to TRBJ2-1, with D perhaps TRBD1 (5 bases). Per germline, CDR1 SGHDN and CDR2 FVKESK. CDR3 length: 15 amino acids. V dropped 2 bases and J dropped 3 bases, with 11 bases sitting between them. The CDR3 protein is CASSQSPRDYNEQFF. CDR3 DNA sequence: TGTGCCAGCAGCCAATCCCCCAGGGACTACAATGAGCAGTTCTTC.

The chain couples TRBV9 to TRBJ1-2; D is undetermined. Germline V gene lookup returns CDR1 SGDLS and CDR2 YYNGEE. V lost 6 bases and J 6 bases, leaving 15 bases between the germline ends. The CDR3 has 13 residues. In DNA, the CDR3 is TGTGCCAGCACTCTTGTCCGCGATCATGGCTACACCTTC. Its translation is CASTLVRDHGYTF.

This clonotype was picked up many times. CDR3 nucleotides: TGTGCCAGCAGCGACCGGGACAGGGAGACTGAAAAACTGTTTTTT. Translating gives CASSDRDRETEKLFF. This sequence joins TRBV12-3 or TRBV12-4 and TRBJ1-4; 9 bases are a match to TRBD1. The CDR3 loop spans 15 amino acids. The V and J ends lost 6 bases and 7 bases, in that order; junction bases with no gene match: 9.

This clonotype was detected only a few times. This chain uses TRBV14 with TRBJ2-7, with TRBD1 identical over 10 bases. This CDR3 has 16 amino acids. Germline values: CDR1 SGHDN, CDR2 FVKESK. The V gene end was trimmed by 1 base and the J gene end by 4 bases; junction bases not matched to a gene: 7. Here the CDR3 reads CASSQGFGQGVYEQYF. In nucleotides, the CDR3 is TGTGCCAGCAGCCAAGGTTTTGGACAGGGGGTTTACGAGCAGTACTTC. Full variable domain (remainder filled in from reference TRBV14 and TRBJ2-7): EAGVTQFPSHSVIEKGQTVTLRCDPISGHDNLYWYRRVMGKEIKFLLHFVKESKQDESGMPNNRFLAERTGGTYSTLKVQPAELEDSGVYFCASSQGFGQGVYEQYFGPGTRLTVT.

The chain couples TRBV7-6 to TRBJ2-2; the D is unclear. CDR3 length: 12 residues. The germline V and J ends were trimmed by 7 bases and 6 bases, with 9 bases remaining between them. Germline loops: CDR1 SGHVS, CDR2 FNYEAQ. CDR3 protein: CASNLAAGELFF. CDR3 sequence (DNA): TGTGCCAGCAACCTTGCGGCCGGGGAGCTGTTTTTT.

The genes are TRBV4-2 and TRBJ1-4; 7 positions agree with TRBD1. The CDR3 runs 15 residues. The germline CDR1 and CDR2 sequences are LGHNA and YNFKEQ. Trimming removed 1 base from V and 5 bases from J; junction bases left unmatched: 4. This chain's CDR3 is CASSQGQGRNEKLFF. The CDR3 DNA reads as TGTGCCAGCAGCCAAGGACAGGGAAGAAATGAAAAACTGTTTTTT.

This clonotype was observed at least ten times. V usage is TRBV12-3 or TRBV12-4 and J usage is TRBJ1-1; TRBD1 might be the D (5 bases). CDR3 length: 13 amino acids. Trimming shortened V by 1 base and J by 6 bases, and 9 bases separated the two germline ends. The CDR3 loop reads CASSLGQGAEAFF. The CDR3 bases are TGTGCCAGCAGTTTAGGGCAGGGTGCTGAAGCTTTCTTT.

V gene TRBV28 combines with J gene TRBJ2-3; TRBD2 agrees at 7 bases. The J segment lost 2 bases and the V segment lost 7 bases, leaving 9 bases of the junction unmatched. The CDR3 has 15 residues. Germline CDR1 and CDR2: MDHEN and SYDVKM. This CDR3 is CASTRPGLLTDTQYF. The CDR3 DNA reads as TGTGCCAGCACCCGACCGGGACTACTCACAGATACGCAGTATTTT.

This clonotype was counted ten times or more. The chain carries TRBV5-7 and TRBJ2-1, with TRBD2 identical over 16 bases. TRBV5-7 is annotated as an ORF whose role is uncertain. V gave up 4 bases and J gave up 7 bases; unmatched junction bases: 23. There are 22 residues in the CDR3. The CDR3 is CASSLMGLAGGSRHFVVNEQFF. The CDR3 nucleotides read TGTGCCAGCAGCCTTATGGGACTAGCGGGAGGGTCCCGGCATTTTGTAGTGAATGAGCAGTTCTTC.

This clonotype was seen repeatedly, ten times or more. This chain connects TRBV6-5 to TRBJ1-1, with unresolved D. The germline V gene encodes CDR1 MNHEY and CDR2 SVGAGI. Trimming shortened V by 0 bases and J by 8 bases, and 16 bases separated the two germline ends. The CDR3 sequence is 15 residues long. The CDR3 spells CASSYSPQPKYEAFF. In DNA form, the CDR3 reads TGTGCCAGCAGTTACTCACCCCAGCCGAAATACGAAGCTTTCTTT.

This clonotype was recorded many times. The chain joins TRBV11-2 to TRBJ2-3; D is uncertain. CDR3 length equals 14 residues. Trimming pared 1 base from V and 6 bases from J, leaving 11 bases between. Germline-derived CDR1 and CDR2 are SGHAT and FQNNGV. CDR3 residues: CASSLVVPSDTQYF. CDR3 in DNA: TGTGCCAGCAGCTTAGTGGTGCCGAGTGATACGCAGTATTTT.